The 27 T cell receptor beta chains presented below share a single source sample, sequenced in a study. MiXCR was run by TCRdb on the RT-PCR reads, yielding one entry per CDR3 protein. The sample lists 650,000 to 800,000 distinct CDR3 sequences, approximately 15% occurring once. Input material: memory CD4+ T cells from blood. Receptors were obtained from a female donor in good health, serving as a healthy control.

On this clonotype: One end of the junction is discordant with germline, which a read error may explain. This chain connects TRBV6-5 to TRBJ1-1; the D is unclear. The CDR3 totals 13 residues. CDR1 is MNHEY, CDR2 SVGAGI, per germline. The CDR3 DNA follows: TGTGCCAGCAGGCCCCTCGCCGAGGCAGTTGGTACTTTT. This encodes CASRPLAEAVGTF.

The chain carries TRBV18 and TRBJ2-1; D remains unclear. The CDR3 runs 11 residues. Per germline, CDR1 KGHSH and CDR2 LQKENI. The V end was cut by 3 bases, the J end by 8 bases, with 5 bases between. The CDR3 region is CASSPLDEQFF. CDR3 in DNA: TGTGCCAGCTCACCCCTCGATGAGCAGTTCTTC.

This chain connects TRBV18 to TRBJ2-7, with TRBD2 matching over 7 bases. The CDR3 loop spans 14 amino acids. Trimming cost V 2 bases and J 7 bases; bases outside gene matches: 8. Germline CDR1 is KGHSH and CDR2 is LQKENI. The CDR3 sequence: CASSPVPGRQEQYF. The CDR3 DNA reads TGTGCCAGCTCACCAGTCCCCGGGAGGCAGGAGCAGTACTTC.

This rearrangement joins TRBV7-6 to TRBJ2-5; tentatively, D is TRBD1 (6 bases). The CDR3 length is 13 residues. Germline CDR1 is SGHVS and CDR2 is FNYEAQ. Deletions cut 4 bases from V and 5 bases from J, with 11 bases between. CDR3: CASSSTGYETQYF. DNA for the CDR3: TGTGCCAGCAGCTCGACAGGATATGAGACCCAGTACTTC.

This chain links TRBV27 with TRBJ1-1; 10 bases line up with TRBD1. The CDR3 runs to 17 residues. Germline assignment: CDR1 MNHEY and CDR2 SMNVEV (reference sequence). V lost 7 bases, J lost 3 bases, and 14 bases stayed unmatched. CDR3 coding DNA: TGTGCCAGCACTCAATCCTCGAGGACAGGGGGGTACACTGAAGCTTTCTTT. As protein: CASTQSSRTGGYTEAFF.

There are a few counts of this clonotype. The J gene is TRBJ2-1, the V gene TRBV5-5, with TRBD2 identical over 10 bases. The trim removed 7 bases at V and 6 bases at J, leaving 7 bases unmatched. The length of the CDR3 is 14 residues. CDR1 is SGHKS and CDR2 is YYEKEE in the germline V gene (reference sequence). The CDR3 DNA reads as TGTGCCAGCCAAGGACTAGCGGACTTCAATGAGCAGTTCTTC. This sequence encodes CASQGLADFNEQFF.

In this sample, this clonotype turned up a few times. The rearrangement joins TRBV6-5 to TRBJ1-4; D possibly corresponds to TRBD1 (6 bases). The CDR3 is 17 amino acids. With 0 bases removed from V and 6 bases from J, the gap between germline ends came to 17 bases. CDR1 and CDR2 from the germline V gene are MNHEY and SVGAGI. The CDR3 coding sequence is TGTGCCAGCAGTTACTCGTCCGGGGCAGGGGTGGATGAAAAACTGTTTTTT. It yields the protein CASSYSSGAGVDEKLFF.

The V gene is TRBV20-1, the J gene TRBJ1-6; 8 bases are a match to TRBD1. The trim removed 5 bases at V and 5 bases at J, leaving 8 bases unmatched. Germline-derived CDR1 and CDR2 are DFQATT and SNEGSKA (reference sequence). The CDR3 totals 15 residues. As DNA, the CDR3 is TGCAGTGCTCACACCGGGACAGGAAATAATTCACCCCTCCACTTT. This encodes CSAHTGTGNNSPLHF.

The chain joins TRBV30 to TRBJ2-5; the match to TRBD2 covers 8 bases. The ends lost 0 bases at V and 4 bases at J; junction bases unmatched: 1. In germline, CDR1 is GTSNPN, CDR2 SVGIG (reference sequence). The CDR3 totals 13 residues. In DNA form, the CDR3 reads TGTGCCTGGAGTGTGCTAGCGGGAGAGACCCAGTACTTC. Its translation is CAWSVLAGETQYF.

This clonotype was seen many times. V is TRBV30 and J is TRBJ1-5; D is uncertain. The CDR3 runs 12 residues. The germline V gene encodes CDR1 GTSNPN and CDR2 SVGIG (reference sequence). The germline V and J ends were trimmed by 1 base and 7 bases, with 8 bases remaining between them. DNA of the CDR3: TGTGCCTGGAGTGCCCCGGGGCAGCCCCAGCATTTT. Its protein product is CAWSAPGQPQHF. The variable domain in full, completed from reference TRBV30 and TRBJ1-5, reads SQTIHQWPATLVQPVGSPLSLECTVEGTSNPNLYWYRQAAGRGLQLLFYSVGIGQISSEVPQNLSASRPQDRQFILSSKKLLLSDSGFYLCAWSAPGQPQHFGDGTRLSIL.

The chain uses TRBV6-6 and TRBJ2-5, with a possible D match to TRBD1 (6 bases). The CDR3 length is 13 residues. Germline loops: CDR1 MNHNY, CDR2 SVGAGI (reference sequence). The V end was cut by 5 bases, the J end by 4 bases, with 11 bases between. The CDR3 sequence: CASSLQGVETQYF. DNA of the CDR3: TGTGCCAGCAGTCTACAGGGAGTAGAGACCCAGTACTTC.

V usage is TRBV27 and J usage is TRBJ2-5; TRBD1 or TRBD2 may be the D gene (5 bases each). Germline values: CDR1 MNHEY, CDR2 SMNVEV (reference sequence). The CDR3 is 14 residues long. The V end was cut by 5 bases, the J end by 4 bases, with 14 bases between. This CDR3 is CASSPLGARETQYF. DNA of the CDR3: TGTGCCAGCAGTCCCCTCGGGGCGAGAGAGACCCAGTACTTC.

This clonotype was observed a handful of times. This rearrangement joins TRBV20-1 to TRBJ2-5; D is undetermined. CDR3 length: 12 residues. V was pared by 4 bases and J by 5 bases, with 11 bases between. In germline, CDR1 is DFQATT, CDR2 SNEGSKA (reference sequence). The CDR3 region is CSATRQMETQYF. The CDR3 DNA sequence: TGCAGTGCTACACGCCAGATGGAGACCCAGTACTTC.

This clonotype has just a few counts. The DNA for the CDR3 is TGTGCCAGCAGCCTAGGGACGGGAGGTCCCTACGAGCAGTACTTC. It encodes CASSLGTGGPYEQYF. The rearrangement uses TRBV7-2 and TRBJ2-7, with TRBD2 identical over 7 bases. J gave up 2 bases and V 5 bases, and 9 bases lay outside the gene matches. The length of the CDR3 is 15 residues. CDR1 and CDR2 (germline): SGHTA, FQGNSA.

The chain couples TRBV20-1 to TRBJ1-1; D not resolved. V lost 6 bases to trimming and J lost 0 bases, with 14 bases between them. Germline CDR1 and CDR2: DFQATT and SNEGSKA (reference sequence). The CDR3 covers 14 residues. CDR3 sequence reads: CSARTAGLNTEAFF. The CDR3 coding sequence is TGCAGTGCCCGAACGGCGGGTTTGAACACTGAAGCTTTCTTT.

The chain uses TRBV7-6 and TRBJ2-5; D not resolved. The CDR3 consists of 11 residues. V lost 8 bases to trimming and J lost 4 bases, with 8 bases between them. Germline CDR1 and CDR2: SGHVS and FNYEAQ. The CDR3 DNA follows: TGTGCCAGCCAGCTATCAGAGACCCAGTACTTC. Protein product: CASQLSETQYF.

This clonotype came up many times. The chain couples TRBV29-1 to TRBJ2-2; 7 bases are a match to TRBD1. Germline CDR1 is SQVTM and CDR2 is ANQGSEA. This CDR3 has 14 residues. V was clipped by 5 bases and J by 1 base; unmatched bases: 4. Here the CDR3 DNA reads TGCAGCGTTACGGACAGGCTGAACACCGGGGAGCTGTTTTTT. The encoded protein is CSVTDRLNTGELFF.

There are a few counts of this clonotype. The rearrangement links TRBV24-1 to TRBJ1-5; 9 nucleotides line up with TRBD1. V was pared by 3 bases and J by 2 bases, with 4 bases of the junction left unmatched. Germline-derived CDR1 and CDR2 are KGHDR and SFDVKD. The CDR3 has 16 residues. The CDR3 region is CATSDTTGGGNQPQHF. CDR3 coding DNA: TGTGCCACCAGTGATACAACAGGGGGCGGCAATCAGCCCCAGCATTTT.

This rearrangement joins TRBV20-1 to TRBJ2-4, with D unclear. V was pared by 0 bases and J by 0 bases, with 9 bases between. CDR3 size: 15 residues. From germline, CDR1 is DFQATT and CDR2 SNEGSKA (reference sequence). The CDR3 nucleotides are TGCAGTGCTAGAGATGGTCAGCTAGCCAAAAACATTCAGTACTTC. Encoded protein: CSARDGQLAKNIQYF.

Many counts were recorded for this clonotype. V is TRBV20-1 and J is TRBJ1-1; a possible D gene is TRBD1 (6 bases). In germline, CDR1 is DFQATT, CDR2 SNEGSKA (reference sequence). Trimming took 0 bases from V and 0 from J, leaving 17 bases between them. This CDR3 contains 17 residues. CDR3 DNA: TGCAGTGCTAGAGATCAAGGGGGAATGAACATGAACACTGAAGCTTTCTTT. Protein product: CSARDQGGMNMNTEAFF.

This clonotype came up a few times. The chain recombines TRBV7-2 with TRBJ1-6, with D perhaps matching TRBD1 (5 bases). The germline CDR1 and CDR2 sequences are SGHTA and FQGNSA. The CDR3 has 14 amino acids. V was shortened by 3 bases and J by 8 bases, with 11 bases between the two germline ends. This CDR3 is CASSFRAGDSPLHF. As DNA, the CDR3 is TGTGCCAGCAGCTTTCGGGCGGGGGATTCACCCCTCCACTTT. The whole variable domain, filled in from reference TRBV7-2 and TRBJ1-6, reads GAGVSQSPSNKVTEKGKDVELRCDPISGHTALYWYRQSLGQGLEFLIYFQGNSAPDKSGLPSDRFSAERTGGSVSTLTIQRTQQEDSAVYLCASSFRAGDSPLHFGNGTRLTVT.

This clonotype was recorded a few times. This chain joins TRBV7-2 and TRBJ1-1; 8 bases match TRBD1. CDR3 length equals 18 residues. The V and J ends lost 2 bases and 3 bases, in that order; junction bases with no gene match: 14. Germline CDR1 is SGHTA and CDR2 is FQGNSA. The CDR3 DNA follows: TGTGCCAGCAGCTTAAGGGTTGCAGGGGGCGCAGTTGACACTGAAGCTTTCTTT. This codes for CASSLRVAGGAVDTEAFF. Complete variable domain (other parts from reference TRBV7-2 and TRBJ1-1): GAGVSQSPSNKVTEKGKDVELRCDPISGHTALYWYRQSLGQGLEFLIYFQGNSAPDKSGLPSDRFSAERTGGSVSTLTIQRTQQEDSAVYLCASSLRVAGGAVDTEAFFGQGTRLTVV.

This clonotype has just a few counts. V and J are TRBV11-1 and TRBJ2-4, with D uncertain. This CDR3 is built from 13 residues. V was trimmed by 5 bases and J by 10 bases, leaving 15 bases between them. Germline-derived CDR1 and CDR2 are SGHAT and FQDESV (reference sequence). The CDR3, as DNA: TGTGCCAGCAGCCGCCTCGGTAACTCAATTCAGTACTTC. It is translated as CASSRLGNSIQYF.

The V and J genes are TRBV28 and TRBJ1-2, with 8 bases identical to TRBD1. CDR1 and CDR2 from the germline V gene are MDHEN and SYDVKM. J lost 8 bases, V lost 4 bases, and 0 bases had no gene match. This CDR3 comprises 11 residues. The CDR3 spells CASSWDRGYTF. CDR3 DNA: TGTGCCAGCAGTTGGGACAGGGGCTACACCTTC.

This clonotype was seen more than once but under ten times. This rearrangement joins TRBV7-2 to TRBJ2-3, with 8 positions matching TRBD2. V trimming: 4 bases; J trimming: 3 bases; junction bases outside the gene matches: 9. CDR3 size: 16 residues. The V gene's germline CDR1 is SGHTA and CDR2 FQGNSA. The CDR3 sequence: CASSSLLAGGTDTQYF. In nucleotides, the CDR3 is TGTGCCAGCAGCTCCCTTCTTGCGGGGGGTACAGATACGCAGTATTTT.

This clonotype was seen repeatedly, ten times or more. CDR3 in DNA: TGCGCCAGCGCTTTCGGGAGGGAGGGTGGCACAGATACGCAGTATTTT. Translated: CASAFGREGGTDTQYF. J is TRBJ2-3 and V is TRBV10-2; 8 positions match TRBD2. Germline CDR1 WSHSY, CDR2 SAAADI. Unmatched junction bases numbered 11, after V lost 8 bases and J lost 1 base. The CDR3 has 16 residues.

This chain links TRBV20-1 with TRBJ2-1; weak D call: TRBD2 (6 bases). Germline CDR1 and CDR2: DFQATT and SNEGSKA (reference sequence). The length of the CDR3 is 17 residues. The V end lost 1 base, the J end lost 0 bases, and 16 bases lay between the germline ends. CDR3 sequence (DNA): TGCAGTGCTAGAGCAAGGAGGGCGGTCGACTCCTACAATGAGCAGTTCTTC. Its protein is CSARARRAVDSYNEQFF.